This TCR beta chain originates from a study of shared clonotypes between healthy human individuals. Study details: Contributing individuals were two females and three males aged 18 to 49.

The donor cohort consisted entirely of Caucasian adults residing in Nashville, Tennessee. This clone was observed a single time. With V trimmed by 5 bases and J by 2 bases, 7 bases remained unmatched. The CDR3 contains 15 residues. The germline gives CDR1 KGHSH, CDR2 LQKENI. The unsorted PBMC replicate PCRs were performed with roughly 300 ng DNA, around 29,000 T cell genomes. Ten immunoSEQ deep assay plates were used by the authors to sequence unsorted PBMC DNA. Here immunoSEQ multiplex PCR was the method, and the copy in TCRdb shows in-frame clones only, minus some. Of 450,000 to 550,000 clones in the sample, around 74% were seen once.

Sequencing was done on a sample of PBMCs. The chain couples TRBV18 to TRBJ1-2, with 8 bases matching TRBD1. This sequence originates from a woman aged 40 to 55 in good health. Some clones in this sample may be carry-over from other donors' samples. For the CDR3, the DNA is TGTGCCAGCTCAACCCGGACAGGGATCAACTATGGCTACACCTTC. It yields the protein CASSTRTGINYGYTF.